This T cell receptor beta chain was sequenced for a study of shared clonotypes between healthy human individuals. Study-wide context: Researchers drew samples from a couple of women and a few men aged 18 to 49.

The donors were all Caucasian adults (living in Nashville, Tennessee). Unsorted PBMC replicate PCRs used roughly 300 ng DNA, approximately 29,000 T cell genomes. The authors' processing: ImmunoSEQ output held junction-only sequences without quality scores, so filtering differed. Clones were sequenced by immunoSEQ multiplex PCR, and TCRdb holds only the in-frame ones, with some missing. D and trimming were read from the DNA, whereas the V and J calls and clone size are those reported in that table. The sample has roughly 500,000 clones, 70% to 80% seen once. CDR1 SGHVS and CDR2 FQNEAQ come from the germline V gene. Unmatched junction bases numbered 9, after V lost 1 base and J lost 5 bases. The CDR3 extends over 17 amino acids.

The V and J genes are TRBV7-8 and TRBJ2-3; 10 bases fit TRBD2. The clonotype was recovered from a woman between 40 and 55 years old in good health. Some clones in this sample may be carry-over from other donors' samples. Material: PBMCs. The CDR3: CASSLVASGSYGDTQYF. The CDR3 bases are TGTGCCAGCAGCTTAGTTGCTAGCGGGAGTTATGGAGATACGCAGTATTTT.